The 6 T cell receptor beta chains presented below share a single source sample, sequenced in a study of cytomegalovirus exposure and HLA in healthy donors. Amplification used 60 Vbeta primers and 13 Jbeta primers. This table comes from immunoSEQ multiplex PCR, and its TCRdb copy is limited to in-frame clones, with some not included. The table lists 150,000 to 200,000 clones, about 9% of them singletons. The source material was PBMCs. These receptors came from a woman aged 25 to 39 in good health and CMV-seropositive.

The chain couples TRBV11-2 to TRBJ2-7; 7 bases agree with TRBD2. Germline V gene sequence: CDR1 SGHAT, CDR2 FQNNGV. The CDR3 loop spans 15 amino acids. The V segment lost 1 base and the J segment 3 bases; nucleotides outside the gene matches: 6. CDR3 sequence: CASSLGGSGYYEQYF. The DNA of the CDR3 is TGTGCCAGCAGCTTAGGCGGGAGCGGCTACTACGAGCAGTACTTC.

This clone was seen a handful of times. The chain recombines TRBV27 with TRBJ1-2; 10 nucleotides match TRBD1. Germline V CDR1 and CDR2: MNHEY, SMNVEV (reference sequence). This CDR3 contains 13 residues. V trimming: 4 bases; J trimming: 5 bases; junction bases outside the gene matches: 1. The CDR3 nucleotides are TGTGCCAGCAGTTGGGGACAGGGGTATGGCTACACCTTC. Protein product: CASSWGQGYGYTF.

The chain is built from TRBV11-3 and TRBJ2-1; TRBD1 is a possible D gene (6 bases). Germline CDR1 SGHNT, CDR2 YENEEA. V lost 6 bases to trimming and J lost 6 bases, with 12 bases between them. The CDR3 loop spans 13 amino acids. The chain's CDR3 is CASRRRGTNEQFF. The CDR3 DNA is TGTGCCAGCAGGAGAAGGGGGACCAATGAGCAGTTCTTC.

The rearrangement links TRBV4-2 to TRBJ1-5; 9 positions match TRBD1. Germline CDR1 LGHNA, CDR2 YNFKEQ. The CDR3 loop spans 15 amino acids. After removal of 0 bases from V and 5 bases from J, the junction contained 2 bases not matched to a gene. The CDR3 nucleotides are TGTGCCAGCAGCCAAGAGGACAGGGGATATCAGCCCCAGCATTTT. This sequence encodes CASSQEDRGYQPQHF.

This clone was observed a few times. This chain joins TRBV6-1 and TRBJ2-6; maybe TRBD1 (5 bases). CDR1 and CDR2 from the germline V gene are MNHNS and SASEGT. This CDR3 contains 18 residues. Trimming left V 1 base short and J 0 bases short, with 13 bases between. The CDR3 reads CASSEVMGLSSGANVLTF. CDR3 in DNA: TGTGCCAGCAGTGAAGTTATGGGGCTCAGCTCTGGGGCCAACGTCCTGACTTTC.

This clone was seen more than once but under ten times. The chain joins TRBV5-1 to TRBJ2-2, with D possibly matching TRBD2 (5 bases). V shed 3 bases and J shed 1 base, with 10 bases lying between them. The CDR3 runs 15 residues. Germline loops: CDR1 SGHRS, CDR2 YFSETQ. Written as DNA, the CDR3 is TGCGCCAGCAGCTCAGGACTCCTGAACACCGGGGAGCTGTTTTTT. It yields the protein CASSSGLLNTGELFF.